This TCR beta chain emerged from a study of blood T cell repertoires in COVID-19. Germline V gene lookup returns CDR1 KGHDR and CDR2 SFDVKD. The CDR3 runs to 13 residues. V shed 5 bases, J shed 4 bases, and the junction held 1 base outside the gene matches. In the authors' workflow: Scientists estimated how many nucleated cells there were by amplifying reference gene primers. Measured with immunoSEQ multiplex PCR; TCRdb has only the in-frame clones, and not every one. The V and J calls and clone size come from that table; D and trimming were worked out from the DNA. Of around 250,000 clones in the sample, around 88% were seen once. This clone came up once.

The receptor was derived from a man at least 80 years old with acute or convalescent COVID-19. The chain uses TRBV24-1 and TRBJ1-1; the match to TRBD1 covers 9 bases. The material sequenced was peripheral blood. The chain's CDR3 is CATSGTGVTEAFF. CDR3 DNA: TGTGCCACCAGTGGGACAGGGGTCACTGAAGCTTTCTTT.